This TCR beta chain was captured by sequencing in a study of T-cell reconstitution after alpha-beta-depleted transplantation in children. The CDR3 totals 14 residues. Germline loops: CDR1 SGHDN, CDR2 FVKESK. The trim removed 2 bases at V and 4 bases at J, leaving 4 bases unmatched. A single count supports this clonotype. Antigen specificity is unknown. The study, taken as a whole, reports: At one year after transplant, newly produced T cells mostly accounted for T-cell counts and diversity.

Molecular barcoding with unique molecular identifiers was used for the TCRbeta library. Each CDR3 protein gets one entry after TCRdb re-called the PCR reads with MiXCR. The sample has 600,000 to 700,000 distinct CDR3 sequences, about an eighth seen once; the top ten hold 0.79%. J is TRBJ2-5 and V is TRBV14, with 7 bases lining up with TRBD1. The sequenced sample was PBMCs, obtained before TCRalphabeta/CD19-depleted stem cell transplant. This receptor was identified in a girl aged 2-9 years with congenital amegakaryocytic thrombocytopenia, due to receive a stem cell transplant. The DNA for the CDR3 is TGTGCCAGCAGCCAATTAAACAGGGGAGAGACCCAGTACTTC. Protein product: CASSQLNRGETQYF.